This T cell receptor (beta chain) originates from a study of Ad26.COV2.S vaccination and SARS-CoV-2 variants. Background on the study: Administration of Ad26.COV2.S was intramuscular, either once or twice 56 days apart.

CDR3 size: 16 residues. Germline V gives CDR1 SGHTA, CDR2 FQGNSA. Trimming removed 1 base from V and 1 base from J, with 12 bases in between. Assay: immunoSEQ multiplex PCR; the TCRdb copy retains only in-frame clones and omits some. The profile shows hundreds of thousands of clones, around 89% of them singletons. Stated treatment: about 20 received Ad26.COV2.S at low or high dose, single or two shots; about 5 received placebo; per-sample allocation not given. Each sample was drawn 63 days after the first injection (of vaccine or placebo). Vaccination employed an Ad26 vector expressing the Wuhan-strain SARS-CoV-2 spike.

This chain connects TRBV7-2 to TRBJ2-3; a weak D match, TRBD1 (6 bases). The sample consisted of peripheral blood, taken in a trial of Ad26.COV2.S vaccine versus placebo. This receptor was obtained from a person between 18 and 65 years old who received the Ad26.COV2.S COVID-19 vaccine or a placebo. CDR3 sequence reads: CASSLGRDRRTDTQYF. Here the CDR3 DNA reads TGTGCCAGCAGCTTAGGCCGAGACAGGCGCACAGATACGCAGTATTTT.